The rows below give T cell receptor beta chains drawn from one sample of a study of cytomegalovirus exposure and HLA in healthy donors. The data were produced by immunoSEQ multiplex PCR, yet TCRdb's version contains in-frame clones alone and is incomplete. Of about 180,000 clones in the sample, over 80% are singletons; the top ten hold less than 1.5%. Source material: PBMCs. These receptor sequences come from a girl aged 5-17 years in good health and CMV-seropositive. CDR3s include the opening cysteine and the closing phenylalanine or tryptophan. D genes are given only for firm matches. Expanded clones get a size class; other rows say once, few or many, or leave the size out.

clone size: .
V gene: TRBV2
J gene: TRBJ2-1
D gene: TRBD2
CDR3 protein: CASRTTGTRAYEQFF
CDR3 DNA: TGTGCCAGCAGGACAACCGGGACTAGGGCCTATGAGCAGTTCTTC

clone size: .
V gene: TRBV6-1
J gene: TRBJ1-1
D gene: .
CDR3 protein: CASSEASGVRTEAFF
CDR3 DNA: TGTGCCAGCAGTGAAGCGTCAGGGGTTAGGACTGAAGCTTTCTTT

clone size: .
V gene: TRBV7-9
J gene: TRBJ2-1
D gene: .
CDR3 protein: CASSLEGDEQFF
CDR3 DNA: TGTGCCAGCAGCTTAGAGGGAGATGAGCAGTTCTTC

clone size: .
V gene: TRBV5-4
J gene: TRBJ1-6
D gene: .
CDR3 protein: CASSPTTNNSPLHF
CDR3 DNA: TGTGCCAGCAGCCCGACAACGAATAATTCACCCCTCCACTTT

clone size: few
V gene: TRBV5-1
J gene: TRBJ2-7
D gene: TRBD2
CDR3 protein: CASSLGAGGSYEQYF
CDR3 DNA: TGCGCCAGCAGCTTAGGAGCGGGAGGCTCCTACGAGCAGTACTTC

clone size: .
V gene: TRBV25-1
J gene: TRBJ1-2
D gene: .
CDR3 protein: CASSEYMRESGYTF
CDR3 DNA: TGTGCCAGCAGTGAATATATGAGGGAGAGCGGCTACACCTTC

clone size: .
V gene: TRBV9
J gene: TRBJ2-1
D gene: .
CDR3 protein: CASSSRTATHNEQFF
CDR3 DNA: TGTGCCAGCAGCTCCCGGACTGCTACACACAATGAGCAGTTCTTC

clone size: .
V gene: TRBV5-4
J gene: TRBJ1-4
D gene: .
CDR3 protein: CASSWARGTNEKLFF
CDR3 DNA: TGTGCCAGCAGCTGGGCCAGGGGCACTAATGAAAAACTGTTTTTT

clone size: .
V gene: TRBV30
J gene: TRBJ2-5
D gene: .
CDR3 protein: CAWSGGGETQYF
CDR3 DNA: TGTGCCTGGAGTGGCGGAGGGGAGACCCAGTACTTC

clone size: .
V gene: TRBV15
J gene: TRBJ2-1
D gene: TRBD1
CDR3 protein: CATNPTGGYNEQFF
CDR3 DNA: TGTGCCACCAACCCGACAGGGGGGTACAATGAGCAGTTCTTC

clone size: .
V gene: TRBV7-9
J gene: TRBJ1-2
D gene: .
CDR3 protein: CASSSPGGGYYGYTF
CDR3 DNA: TGTGCCAGCAGCTCCCCGGGAGGGGGATACTATGGCTACACCTTC

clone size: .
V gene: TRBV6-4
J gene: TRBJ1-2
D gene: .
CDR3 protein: CASSDQGIYGYTF
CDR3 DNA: TGTGCCAGCAGTGACCAGGGGATCTATGGCTACACCTTC

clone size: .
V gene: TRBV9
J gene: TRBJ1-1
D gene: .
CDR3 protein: CASSVRPGDTEAFF
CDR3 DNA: TGTGCCAGCAGCGTACGGCCAGGGGACACTGAAGCTTTCTTT

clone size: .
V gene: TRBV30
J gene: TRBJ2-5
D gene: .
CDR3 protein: CAWSKDTAGTQYF
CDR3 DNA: TGTGCCTGGAGTAAGGACACGGCAGGGACCCAGTACTTC

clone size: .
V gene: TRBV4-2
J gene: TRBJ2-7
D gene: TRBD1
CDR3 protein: CASSQEGAGQGAKQYF
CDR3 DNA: TGTGCCAGCAGCCAAGAAGGGGCAGGGCAGGGGGCGAAGCAGTACTTC

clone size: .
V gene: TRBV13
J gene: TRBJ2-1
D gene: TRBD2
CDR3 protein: CASSFFLGRLAGVSSYNEQFF
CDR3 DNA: TGTGCCAGCAGCTTTTTCCTCGGTCGGCTAGCGGGAGTATCGTCCTACAATGAGCAGTTCTTC

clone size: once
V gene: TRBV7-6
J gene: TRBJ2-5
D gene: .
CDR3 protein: CASSLIRRGETQYF
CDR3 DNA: TGTGCCAGCAGCTTAATTAGACGGGGAGAGACCCAGTACTTC

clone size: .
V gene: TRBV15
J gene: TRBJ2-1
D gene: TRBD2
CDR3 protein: CATSRGGTGLANEQFF
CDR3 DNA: TGTGCCACCAGCAGGGGGGGGACGGGACTAGCCAATGAGCAGTTCTTC

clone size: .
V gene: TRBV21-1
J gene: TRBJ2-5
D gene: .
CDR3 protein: CASSKEKDRVRVRETQYF
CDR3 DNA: TGTGCCAGCAGCAAAGAGAAGGACAGGGTTAGGGTGCGAGAGACCCAGTACTTC

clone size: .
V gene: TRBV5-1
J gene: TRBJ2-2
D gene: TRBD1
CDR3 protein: CASSSDRVVGELFF
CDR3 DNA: TGCGCCAGCAGCAGCGACAGGGTCGTCGGGGAGCTGTTTTTT

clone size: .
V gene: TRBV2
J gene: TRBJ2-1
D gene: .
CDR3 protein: CASSDESDEQFF
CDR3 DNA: TGTGCCAGCAGTGACGAGTCCGATGAGCAGTTCTTC

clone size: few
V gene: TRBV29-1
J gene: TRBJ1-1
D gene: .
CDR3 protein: CSVEEREYTEAFF
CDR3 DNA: TGCAGCGTTGAAGAAAGGGAGTACACTGAAGCTTTCTTT

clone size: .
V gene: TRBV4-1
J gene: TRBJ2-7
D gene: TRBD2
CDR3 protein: CASSPRDYSYEQYF
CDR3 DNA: TGCGCCAGCAGCCCCCGGGACTACTCCTACGAGCAGTACTTC

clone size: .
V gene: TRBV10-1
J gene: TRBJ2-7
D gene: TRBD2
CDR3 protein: CASSESTSGTEQYF
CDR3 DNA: TGCGCCAGCAGTGAGTCGACTAGCGGGACCGAGCAGTACTTC

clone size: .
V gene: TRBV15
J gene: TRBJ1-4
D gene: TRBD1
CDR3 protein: CATSTDRDGREKLFF
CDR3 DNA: TGTGCCACCTCCACCGACAGGGATGGGCGTGAAAAACTGTTTTTT

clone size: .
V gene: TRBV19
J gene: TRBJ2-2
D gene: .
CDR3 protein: CASSMDTGTGELFF
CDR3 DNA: TGTGCCAGTAGTATGGACACAGGGACCGGGGAGCTGTTTTTT

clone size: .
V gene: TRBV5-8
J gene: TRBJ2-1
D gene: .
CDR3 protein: CASSFWRNEQFF
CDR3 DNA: TGTGCCAGCAGCTTTTGGAGGAATGAGCAGTTCTTC

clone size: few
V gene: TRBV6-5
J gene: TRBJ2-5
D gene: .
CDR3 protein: CASSYSGTRGGETQYF
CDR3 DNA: TGTGCCAGCAGTTATTCCGGGACCCGGGGAGGAGAGACCCAGTACTTC

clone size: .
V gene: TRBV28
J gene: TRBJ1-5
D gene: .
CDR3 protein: CASSTRQLRTQPQHF
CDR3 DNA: TGTGCCAGCAGTACGCGACAGCTAAGGACTCAGCCCCAGCATTTT

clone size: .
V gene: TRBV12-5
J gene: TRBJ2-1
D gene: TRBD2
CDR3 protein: CASGLYSGSSYNEQFF
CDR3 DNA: TGTGCTAGTGGTTTGTATAGCGGGAGCTCCTACAATGAGCAGTTCTTC

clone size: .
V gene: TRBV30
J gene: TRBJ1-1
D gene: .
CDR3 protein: CAWGPVNTEAFF
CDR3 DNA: TGTGCCTGGGGCCCAGTGAACACTGAAGCTTTCTTT

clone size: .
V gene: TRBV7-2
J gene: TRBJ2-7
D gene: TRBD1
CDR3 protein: CASSRKSGTDIDEQYF
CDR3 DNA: TGTGCCAGCAGCAGAAAATCCGGGACAGATATCGACGAGCAGTACTTC

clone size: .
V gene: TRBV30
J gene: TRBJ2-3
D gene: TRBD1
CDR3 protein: CAWSAGTGGTDTQYF
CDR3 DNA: TGTGCCTGGAGCGCCGGGACAGGGGGCACAGATACGCAGTATTTT